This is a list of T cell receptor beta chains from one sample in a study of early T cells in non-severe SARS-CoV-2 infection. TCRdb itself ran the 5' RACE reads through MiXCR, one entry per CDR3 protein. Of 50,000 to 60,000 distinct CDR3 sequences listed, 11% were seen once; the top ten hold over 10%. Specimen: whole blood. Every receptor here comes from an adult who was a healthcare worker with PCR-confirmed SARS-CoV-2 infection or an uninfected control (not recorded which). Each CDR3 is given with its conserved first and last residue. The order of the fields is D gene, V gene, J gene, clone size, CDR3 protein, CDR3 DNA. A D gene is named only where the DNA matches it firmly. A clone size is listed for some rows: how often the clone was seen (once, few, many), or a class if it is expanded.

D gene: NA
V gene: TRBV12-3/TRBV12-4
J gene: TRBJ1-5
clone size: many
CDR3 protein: CASSSGDIASNQPQHF
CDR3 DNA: TGTGCCAGCAGTTCCGGGGACATCGCTAGCAATCAGCCCCAGCATTTT

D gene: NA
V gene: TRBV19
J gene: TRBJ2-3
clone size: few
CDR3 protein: CASSEVAVADTQYF
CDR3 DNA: TGTGCCAGTAGTGAGGTCGCCGTTGCAGATACGCAGTATTTT

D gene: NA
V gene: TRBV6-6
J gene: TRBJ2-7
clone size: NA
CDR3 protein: CASRPAQSAEQYF
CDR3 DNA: TGTGCCAGCAGACCAGCCCAATCAGCCGAGCAGTACTTC

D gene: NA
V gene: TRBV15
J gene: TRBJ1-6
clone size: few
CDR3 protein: CATSREGINNSPLHF
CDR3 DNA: TGTGCCACCAGCAGAGAAGGGATCAATAATTCACCCCTCCACTTT

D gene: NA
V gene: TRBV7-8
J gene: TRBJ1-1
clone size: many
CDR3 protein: CASSLREGMNTEAFF
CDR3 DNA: TGTGCCAGCAGCTTAAGAGAGGGTATGAACACTGAAGCTTTCTTT

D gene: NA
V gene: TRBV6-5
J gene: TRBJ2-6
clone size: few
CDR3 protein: CASSYGRGRRLPEGVSGANVLTF
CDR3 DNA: TGTGCCAGCAGTTACGGTCGGGGGAGGCGTTTGCCCGAAGGGGTTTCTGGGGCCAACGTCCTGACTTTC

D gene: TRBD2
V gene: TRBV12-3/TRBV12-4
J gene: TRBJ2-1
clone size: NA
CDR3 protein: CASSLGTSGSGEQFF
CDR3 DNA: TGTGCCAGCAGTTTAGGGACTAGCGGGAGCGGTGAGCAGTTCTTC

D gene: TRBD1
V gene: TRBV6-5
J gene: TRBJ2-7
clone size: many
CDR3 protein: CASSPEDRGYEQYF
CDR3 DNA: TGTGCCAGCAGCCCAGAGGACAGGGGCTACGAGCAGTACTTC

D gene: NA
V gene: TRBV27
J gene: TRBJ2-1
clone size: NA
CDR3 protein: CAAKGSYNEQFF
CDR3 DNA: TGTGCCGCAAAGGGGTCCTACAATGAGCAGTTCTTC

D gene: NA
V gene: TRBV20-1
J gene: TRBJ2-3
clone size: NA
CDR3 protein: CSRVPASTDTQYF
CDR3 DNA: TGCAGTAGGGTCCCAGCAAGCACAGATACGCAGTATTTT

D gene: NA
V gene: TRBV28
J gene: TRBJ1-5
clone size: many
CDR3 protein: CASSVGSQPQHF
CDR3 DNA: TGTGCCAGCAGCGTGGGGAGCCAGCCCCAGCATTTT

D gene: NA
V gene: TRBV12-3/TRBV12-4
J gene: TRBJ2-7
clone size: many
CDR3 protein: CASSLVLGEQYF
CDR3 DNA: TGTGCCAGCAGTTTAGTCTTGGGAGAGCAGTACTTC

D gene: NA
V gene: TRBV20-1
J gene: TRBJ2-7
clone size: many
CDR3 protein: CSARAAAEFSYEQYF
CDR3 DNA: TGCAGTGCTAGAGCGGCGGCCGAATTTTCCTACGAGCAGTACTTC

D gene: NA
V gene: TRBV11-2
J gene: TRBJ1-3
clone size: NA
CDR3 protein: CASSPDPGHTMYF
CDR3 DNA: TGTGCCAGCAGCCCAGACCCAGGCCACACCATGTATTTT

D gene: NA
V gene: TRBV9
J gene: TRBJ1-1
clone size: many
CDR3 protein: CASSPEKYTEAFF
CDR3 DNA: TGTGCCAGCAGCCCCGAGAAGTACACTGAAGCTTTCTTT

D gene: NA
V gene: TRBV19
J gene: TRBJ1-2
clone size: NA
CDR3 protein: CASSGMGLYYGYTF
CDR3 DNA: TGTGCCAGTAGTGGGATGGGGCTTTACTATGGCTACACCTTC

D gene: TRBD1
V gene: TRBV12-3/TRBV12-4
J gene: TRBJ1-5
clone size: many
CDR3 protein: CASRDFKGGGNQPQHF
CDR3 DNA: TGTGCCAGCAGAGATTTTAAAGGGGGCGGCAATCAGCCCCAGCATTTT

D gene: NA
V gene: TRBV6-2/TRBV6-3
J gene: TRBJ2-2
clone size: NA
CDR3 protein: CASSPSGSAGELFF
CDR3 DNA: TGTGCCAGCAGTCCTTCCGGGAGCGCCGGGGAGCTGTTTTTT

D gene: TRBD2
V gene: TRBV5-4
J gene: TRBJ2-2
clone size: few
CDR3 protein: CASSPGRAAGELFF
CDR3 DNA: TGTGCCAGCAGCCCCGGGAGGGCCGCCGGGGAGCTGTTTTTT

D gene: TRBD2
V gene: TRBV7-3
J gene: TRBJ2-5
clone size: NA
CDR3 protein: CASSSLAGKETQYF
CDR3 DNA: TGTGCCAGCAGCTCACTAGCGGGGAAAGAGACCCAGTACTTC

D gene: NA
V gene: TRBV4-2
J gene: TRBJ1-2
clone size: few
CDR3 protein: CASSQDWGYSDGYTF
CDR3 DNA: TGTGCCAGCAGCCAAGATTGGGGATATTCGGATGGCTACACCTTC

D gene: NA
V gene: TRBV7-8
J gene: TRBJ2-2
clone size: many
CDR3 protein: CASSLRRERARELFF
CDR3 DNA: TGTGCCAGCAGCCTCCGAAGAGAGCGTGCAAGGGAGCTGTTTTTT

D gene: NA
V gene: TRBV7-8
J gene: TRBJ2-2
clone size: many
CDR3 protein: CASSRRPLLGAHTGELFF
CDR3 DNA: TGTGCCAGCAGCCGAAGACCGCTACTCGGGGCTCACACCGGGGAGCTGTTTTTT

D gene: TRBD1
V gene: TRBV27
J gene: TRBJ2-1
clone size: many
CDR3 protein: CASSPRDRGDSYNEQFF
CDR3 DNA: TGTGCCAGCAGCCCTAGGGACAGGGGTGATTCCTACAATGAGCAGTTCTTC

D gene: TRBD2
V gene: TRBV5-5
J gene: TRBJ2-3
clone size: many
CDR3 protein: CASSPSGGPSAQYF
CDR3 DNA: TGTGCCAGCAGCCCTAGCGGGGGGCCTAGTGCGCAGTATTTT

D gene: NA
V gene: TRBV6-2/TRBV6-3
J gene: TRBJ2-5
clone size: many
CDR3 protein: CASSQRTDGIETQYF
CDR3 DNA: TGTGCCAGCAGCCAAAGGACAGACGGAATAGAGACCCAGTACTTC

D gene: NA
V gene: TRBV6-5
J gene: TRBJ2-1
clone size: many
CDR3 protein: CASSIAGFGQFF
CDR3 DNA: TGTGCCAGCAGTATTGCGGGTTTTGGGCAGTTCTTC

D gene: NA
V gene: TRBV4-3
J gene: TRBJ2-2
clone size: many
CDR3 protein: CASSQDGAWVQGGELFF
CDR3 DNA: TGCGCCAGCAGCCAAGATGGGGCGTGGGTCCAGGGCGGGGAGCTGTTTTTT

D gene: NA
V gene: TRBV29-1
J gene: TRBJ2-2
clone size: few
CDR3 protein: CSVEDTGTGELFF
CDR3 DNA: TGCAGCGTTGAAGATACTGGAACCGGGGAGCTGTTTTTT

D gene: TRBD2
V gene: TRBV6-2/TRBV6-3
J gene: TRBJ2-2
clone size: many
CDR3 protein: CASRTEREYTGELFF
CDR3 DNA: TGTGCCAGCAGGACCGAGCGGGAGTACACCGGGGAGCTGTTTTTT

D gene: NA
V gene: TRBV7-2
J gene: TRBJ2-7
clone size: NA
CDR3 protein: CASSLIVDPSHEQYF
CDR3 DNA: TGTGCCAGCAGCTTAATAGTAGATCCCTCCCACGAGCAGTACTTC

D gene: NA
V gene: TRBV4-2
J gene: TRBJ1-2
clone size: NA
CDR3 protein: CASSSLVDYGYTF
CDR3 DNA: TGTGCCAGCAGCTCCCTAGTCGACTATGGCTACACCTTC

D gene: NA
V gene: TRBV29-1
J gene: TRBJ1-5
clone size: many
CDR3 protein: CSVEGTTGRHF
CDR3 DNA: TGCAGCGTTGAGGGGACCACAGGGAGGCATTTT

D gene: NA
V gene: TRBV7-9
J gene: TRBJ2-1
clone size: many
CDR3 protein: CASSLPPGEQFF
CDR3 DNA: TGTGCCAGCAGCTTACCCCCTGGTGAGCAGTTCTTC

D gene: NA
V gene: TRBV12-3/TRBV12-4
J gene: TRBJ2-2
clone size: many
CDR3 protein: CASSFGDLTGELFF
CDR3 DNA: TGTGCCAGCAGTTTCGGGGACCTCACCGGGGAGCTGTTTTTT

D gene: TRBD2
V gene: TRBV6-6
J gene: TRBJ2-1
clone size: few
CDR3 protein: CASSLSLASGGSYNEQFF
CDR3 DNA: TGTGCCAGCAGTCTTTCCTTAGCTAGCGGGGGATCCTACAATGAGCAGTTCTTC

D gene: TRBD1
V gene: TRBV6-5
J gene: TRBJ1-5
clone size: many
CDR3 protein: CASWGRGHNQPQHF
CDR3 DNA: TGTGCCAGCTGGGGCAGGGGGCACAATCAGCCCCAGCATTTT

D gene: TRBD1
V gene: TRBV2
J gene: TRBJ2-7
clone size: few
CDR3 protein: CASSSRTGTAEQYF
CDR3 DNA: TGTGCCAGCAGTTCTAGGACAGGGACTGCCGAGCAGTACTTC

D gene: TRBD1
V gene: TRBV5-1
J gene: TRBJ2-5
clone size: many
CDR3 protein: CASSPPGQGKTQYF
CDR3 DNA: TGCGCCAGCAGTCCGCCGGGACAGGGGAAGACCCAGTACTTC

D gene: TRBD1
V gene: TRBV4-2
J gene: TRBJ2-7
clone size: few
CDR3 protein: CASSQDRGTVSEQYF
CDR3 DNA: TGTGCCAGCAGCCAAGATCGAGGGACAGTGTCCGAGCAGTACTTC